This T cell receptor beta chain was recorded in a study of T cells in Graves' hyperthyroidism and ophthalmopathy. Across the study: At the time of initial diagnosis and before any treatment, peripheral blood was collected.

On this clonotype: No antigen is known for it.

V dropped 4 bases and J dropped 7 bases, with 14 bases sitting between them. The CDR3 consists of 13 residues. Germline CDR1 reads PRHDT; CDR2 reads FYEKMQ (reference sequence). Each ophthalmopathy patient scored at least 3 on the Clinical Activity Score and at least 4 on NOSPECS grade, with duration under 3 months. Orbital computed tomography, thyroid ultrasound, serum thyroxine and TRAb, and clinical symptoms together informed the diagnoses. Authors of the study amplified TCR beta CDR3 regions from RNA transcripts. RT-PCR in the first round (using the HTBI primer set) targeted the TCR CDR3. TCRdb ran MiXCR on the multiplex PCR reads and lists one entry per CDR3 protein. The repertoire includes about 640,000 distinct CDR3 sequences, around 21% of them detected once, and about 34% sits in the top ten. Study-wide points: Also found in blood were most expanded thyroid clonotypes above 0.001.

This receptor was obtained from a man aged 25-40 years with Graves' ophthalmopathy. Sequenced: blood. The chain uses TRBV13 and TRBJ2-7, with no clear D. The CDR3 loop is CASSSFFKGEQYF. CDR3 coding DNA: TGTGCCAGCAGCTCATTTTTCAAGGGAGAGCAGTACTTC.